This is a list of T cell receptor beta chains from one sample in a study of PD-1 blockade in mismatch repair-deficient tumors. Generated by immunoSEQ multiplex PCR, the TCRdb table keeps only in-frame clones and is missing some. The sample lists fewer than 20,000 clones, more than 65% occurring once. This sample comprised PBMCs, obtained 4 weeks after starting pembrolizumab. These receptors originate from an adult with mismatch repair-deficient cancer. Each CDR3 is given with its conserved first and last residue.

CDR3 protein	J gene	V gene
CAIGASGSSNEQFF	TRBJ2-1	TRBV2
CASSEAVTSGSTDTQYF	TRBJ2-3	TRBV2
CASSNALAGALEQFF	TRBJ2-1	TRBV5-1
CSVEPQGAPSSTEAFF	TRBJ1-1	TRBV29-1
CAIKETQYF	TRBJ2-5	TRBV2
CSVTWTGYEQYF	TRBJ2-7	TRBV29-1
CASSIGVWTGASYNEQFF	TRBJ2-1	TRBV19
CASSGSLQGYEQYF	TRBJ2-7	TRBV9
CASSWRVTPTYEQYF	TRBJ2-7	TRBV7-2
CASSLTSGYTGELFF	TRBJ2-2	TRBV7-3
CASSPRDREEIFF	TRBJ1-1	TRBV5-1
CASSYLSSGRERQFF	TRBJ2-1	TRBV6-5
CASRKLASTGELFF	TRBJ2-2	TRBV5-4
CATSRDLTDLSIF	TRBJ2-3	TRBV15
CASSPTGALSYNEQFF	TRBJ2-1	TRBV25-1
CASSFGPDREGNEKLFF	TRBJ1-4	TRBV5-5
CASTGIWGQGRVSEQYF	TRBJ2-7	TRBV28
CASSLVSRGEQFF	TRBJ2-1	TRBV7-9
CASSPQGNQPQHF	TRBJ1-5	TRBV6-4
CASTGQPTDEQYF	TRBJ2-7	TRBV5-4